Listed here are 5 T cell receptor beta chains from one sample, sequenced in a study of cytomegalovirus exposure and HLA in healthy donors. The study ran its PCR with 60 Vbeta and 13 Jbeta primers. Some clones are missing from TCRdb's copy, which holds only in-frame ones; the method was immunoSEQ multiplex PCR. This sample has hundreds of thousands of clones, with more than 70% found just once. Source material: PBMCs. These receptors all stem from a boy aged 10-17 years in good health and CMV-seronegative.

This chain joins TRBV7-9 and TRBJ1-1; D perhaps matches TRBD1 (5 bases). The CDR3 runs 14 residues. The V end was cut by 0 bases, the J end by 4 bases, with 9 bases between. CDR1 and CDR2 (germline): SEHNR, FQNEAQ (reference sequence). The CDR3: CASSLAGGGTEAFF. CDR3 in DNA: TGTGCCAGCAGCTTAGCTGGGGGAGGCACTGAAGCTTTCTTT.

The J gene is TRBJ1-2, the V gene TRBV6-5; unclear D gene. Germline V gives CDR1 MNHEY, CDR2 SVGAGI. The CDR3 spans 15 residues. The germline V and J ends were trimmed by 2 bases and 6 bases, with 16 bases remaining between them. The CDR3 sequence is CASSYARVSSHGYTF. The CDR3 nucleotides are TGTGCCAGCAGTTACGCGAGGGTATCCTCCCATGGCTACACCTTC.

This CDR3 is CASSKVSGGYGYTF. The CDR3 DNA sequence: TGTGCCAGCAGTAAGGTGTCTGGGGGGTATGGCTACACCTTC. The chain employs TRBV9 and TRBJ1-2, with D perhaps TRBD1 (5 bases). The CDR3 extends over 14 amino acids. V was shortened by 5 bases and J by 5 bases, with 16 bases between the two germline ends. Germline-derived CDR1 and CDR2 are SGDLS and YYNGEE.

This clone was seen only a few times. V and J are TRBV6-1 and TRBJ1-1, with 7 positions matching TRBD1. Germline-derived CDR1 and CDR2 are MNHNS and SASEGT. The CDR3 has 14 residues. After removal of 7 bases from V and 2 bases from J, the junction contained 7 bases not matched to a gene. CDR3 bases: TGTGCCAGCATCCAAGACAGGGTCAACACTGAAGCTTTCTTT. It is translated as CASIQDRVNTEAFF.

This clone was detected only a few times. The chain combines TRBV29-1 with TRBJ2-2; 8 bases line up with TRBD2. The V and J ends lost 0 bases and 2 bases, in that order; junction bases with no gene match: 5. This CDR3 has 16 amino acids. Germline assignment: CDR1 SQVTM and CDR2 ANQGSEA. CDR3 sequence: CSVEDPGGGNTGELFF. DNA of the CDR3: TGCAGCGTTGAAGATCCGGGAGGGGGTAACACCGGGGAGCTGTTTTTT.